The source of this T cell receptor beta chain is a study of neurological immune-mediated disorders. Whole-study results and caveats: Across subjects, expanded clones had no CDR3 amino acid sequences in common, pointing to private repertoires in all groups. In HTLV-1-associated myelopathy, TCR clonal expansion was greatest, and in multiple sclerosis it was least, below healthy controls.

The cDNA was synthesized by means of template-switch 5'RACE, which was carried out with 10-nucleotide random UMIs. TCRdb ran MiXCR on the 5' RACE reads and lists one entry per CDR3 protein. The data contain some 57,000 distinct CDR3 sequences, around 4.8% of them singletons. The CDR3 totals 15 residues. The ends lost 0 bases at V and 5 bases at J; junction bases unmatched: 9. From germline, CDR1 is SQVTM and CDR2 ANQGSEA. The table lists this clonotype with many counts. The antigen remains unidentified. The sample was PBMCs. This clonotype was sampled from a woman aged 45-65 years with multiple sclerosis. The J gene is TRBJ1-1, the V gene TRBV29-1, with 7 bases matching TRBD1. CDR3 protein: CSVEEGRGRKTEAFF. CDR3 in DNA: TGCAGCGTTGAAGAGGGAAGGGGGCGAAAAACTGAAGCTTTCTTT. Drawing the rest from reference TRBV29-1 and TRBJ1-1, the complete variable domain is SAVISQKPSRDICQRGTSLTIQCQVDSQVTMMFWYRQQPGQSLTLIATANQGSEATYESGFVIDKFPISRPNLTFSTLTVSNMSPEDSSIYLCSVEEGRGRKTEAFFGQGTRLTVV.